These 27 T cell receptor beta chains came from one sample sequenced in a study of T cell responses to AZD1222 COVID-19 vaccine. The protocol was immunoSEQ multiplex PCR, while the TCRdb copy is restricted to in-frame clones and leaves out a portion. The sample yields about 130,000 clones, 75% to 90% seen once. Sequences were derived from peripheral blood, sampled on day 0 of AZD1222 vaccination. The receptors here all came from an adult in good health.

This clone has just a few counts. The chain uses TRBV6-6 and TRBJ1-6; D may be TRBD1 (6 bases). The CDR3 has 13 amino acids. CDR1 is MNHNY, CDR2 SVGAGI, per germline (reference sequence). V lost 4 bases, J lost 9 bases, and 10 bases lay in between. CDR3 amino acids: CASSSTGISPLHF. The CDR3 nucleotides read TGTGCCAGCAGTTCAACAGGGATTTCACCCCTCCACTTT.

CDR3 nucleotide sequence: TGTGCCTGGGAAAGTGGACAGGGAACTTCACCCCTCCACTTT. Amino acids: CAWESGQGTSPLHF. This chain links TRBV30 with TRBJ1-6, with 8 bases lining up with TRBD1. The CDR3 is made up of 14 amino acids. Germline lookup yields CDR1 GTSNPN and CDR2 SVGIG (reference sequence). Trimming cost V 5 bases and J 9 bases; bases outside gene matches: 9. The full variable domain, with the rest looked up from reference TRBV30 and TRBJ1-6, is SQTIHQWPATLVQPVGSPLSLECTVEGTSNPNLYWYRQAAGRGLQLLFYSVGIGQISSEVPQNLSASRPQDRQFILSSKKLLLSDSGFYLCAWESGQGTSPLHFGNGTRLTVT.

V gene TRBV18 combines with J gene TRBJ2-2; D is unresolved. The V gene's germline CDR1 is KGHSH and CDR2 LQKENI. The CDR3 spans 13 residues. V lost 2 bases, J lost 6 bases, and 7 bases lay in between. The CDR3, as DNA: TGTGCCAGCTCACCAGTATCACCCGGGGAGCTGTTTTTT. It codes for CASSPVSPGELFF.

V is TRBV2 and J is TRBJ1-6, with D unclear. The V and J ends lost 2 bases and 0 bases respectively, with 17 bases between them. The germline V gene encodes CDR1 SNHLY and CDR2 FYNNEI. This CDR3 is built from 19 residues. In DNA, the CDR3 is TGTGCCAGCAGTGAACCCCAAGGGCAGGCAAGCTCCTATAATTCACCCCTCCACTTT. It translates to CASSEPQGQASSYNSPLHF.

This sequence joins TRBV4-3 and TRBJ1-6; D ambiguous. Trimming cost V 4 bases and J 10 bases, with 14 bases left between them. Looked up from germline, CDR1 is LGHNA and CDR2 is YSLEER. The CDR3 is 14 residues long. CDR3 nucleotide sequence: TGCGCCAGCAGCCTCAGCGGCGTAGGCTCACCCCTCCACTTT. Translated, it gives CASSLSGVGSPLHF.

CDR3 sequence reads: CASSQEIVGSGNTIYF. The CDR3 DNA reads as TGTGCCAGCAGCCAAGAAATTGTCGGCTCTGGAAACACCATATATTTT. The rearrangement joins TRBV3-1 (or the pseudogene TRBV3-2) to TRBJ1-3; D gene ambiguous. CDR3 length: 16 residues. Trimming took 0 bases from V and 0 from J, leaving 9 bases between them. Germline CDR1 and CDR2: LGHDT and YNNKEL (reference sequence).

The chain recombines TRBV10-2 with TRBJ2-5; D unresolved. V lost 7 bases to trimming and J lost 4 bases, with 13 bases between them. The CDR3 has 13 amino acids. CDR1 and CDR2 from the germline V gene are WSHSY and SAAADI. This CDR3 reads CASTSHLGETQYF. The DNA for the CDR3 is TGCGCCAGCACCAGCCACCTGGGAGAGACCCAGTACTTC.

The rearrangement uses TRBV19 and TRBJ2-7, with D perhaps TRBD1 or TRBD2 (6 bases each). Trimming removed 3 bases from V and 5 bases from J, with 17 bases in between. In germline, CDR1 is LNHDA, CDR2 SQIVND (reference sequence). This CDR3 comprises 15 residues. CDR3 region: CASSITGGGKNEQYF. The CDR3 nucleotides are TGTGCCAGTAGTATCACCGGGGGCGGAAAGAACGAGCAGTACTTC.

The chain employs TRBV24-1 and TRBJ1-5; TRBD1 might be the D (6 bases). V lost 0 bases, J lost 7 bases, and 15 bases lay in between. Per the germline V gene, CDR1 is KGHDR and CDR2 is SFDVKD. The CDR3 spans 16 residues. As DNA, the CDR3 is TGTGCCACCAGTGATTTGGGCCGAGGGGGGGTCCAGCCCCAGCATTTT. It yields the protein CATSDLGRGGVQPQHF.

The CDR3 sequence: CASSLAGEAFF. The DNA for the CDR3 is TGTGCCAGCAGTCTGGCGGGTGAAGCTTTCTTT. The V call is TRBV6-5, the J call TRBJ1-1, with D unresolved. The CDR3 loop spans 11 amino acids. CDR1 and CDR2 from the germline V gene are MNHEY and SVGAGI. The V end was cut by 5 bases, the J end by 7 bases, with 8 bases between.

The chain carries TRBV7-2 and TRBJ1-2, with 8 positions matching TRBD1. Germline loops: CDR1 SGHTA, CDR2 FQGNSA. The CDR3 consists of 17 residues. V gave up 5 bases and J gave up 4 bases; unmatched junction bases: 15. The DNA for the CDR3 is TGTGCCAGCAGCCTACAGCGGACAGGGTGGAACGTCTATGGCTACACCTTC. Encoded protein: CASSLQRTGWNVYGYTF.

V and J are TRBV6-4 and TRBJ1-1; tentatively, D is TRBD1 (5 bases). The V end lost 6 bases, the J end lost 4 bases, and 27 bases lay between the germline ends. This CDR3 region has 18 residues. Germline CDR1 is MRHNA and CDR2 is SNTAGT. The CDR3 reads CASRKPLVIRRAGTEAFF. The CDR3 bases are TGTGCCAGCAGAAAGCCCCTCGTGATTCGCAGGGCGGGCACTGAAGCTTTCTTT.

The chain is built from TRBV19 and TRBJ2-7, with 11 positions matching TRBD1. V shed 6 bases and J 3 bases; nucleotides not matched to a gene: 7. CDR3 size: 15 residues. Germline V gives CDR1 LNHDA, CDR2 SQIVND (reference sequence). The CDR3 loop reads CASRRTGGGFYEQYF. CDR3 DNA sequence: TGTGCCAGTAGACGGACAGGGGGCGGGTTCTACGAGCAGTACTTC.

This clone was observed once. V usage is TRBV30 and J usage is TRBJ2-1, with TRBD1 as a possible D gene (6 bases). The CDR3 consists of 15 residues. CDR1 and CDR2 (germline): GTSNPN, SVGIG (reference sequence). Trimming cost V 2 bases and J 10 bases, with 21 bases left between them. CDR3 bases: TGTGCCTGGAGTCCAGACAGGACGTCGTCTGGAGAGCAGTTCTTC. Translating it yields CAWSPDRTSSGEQFF.

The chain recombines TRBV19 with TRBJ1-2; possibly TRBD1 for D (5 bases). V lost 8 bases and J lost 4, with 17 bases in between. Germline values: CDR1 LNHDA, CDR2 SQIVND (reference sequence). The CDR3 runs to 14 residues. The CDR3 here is CASAPGGRIYGYTF. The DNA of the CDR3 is TGTGCCAGTGCCCCCGGGGGACGGATCTATGGCTACACCTTC.

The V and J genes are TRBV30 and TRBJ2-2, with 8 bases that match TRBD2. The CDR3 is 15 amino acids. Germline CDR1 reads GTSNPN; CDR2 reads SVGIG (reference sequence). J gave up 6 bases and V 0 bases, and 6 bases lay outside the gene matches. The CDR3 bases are TGTGCCTGGAGTGTAACGGGGGGGCTGGCCGGGGAGCTGTTTTTT. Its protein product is CAWSVTGGLAGELFF.

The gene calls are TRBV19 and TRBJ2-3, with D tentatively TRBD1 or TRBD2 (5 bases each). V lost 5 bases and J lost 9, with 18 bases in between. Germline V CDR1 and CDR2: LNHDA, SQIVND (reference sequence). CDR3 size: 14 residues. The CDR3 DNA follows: TGTGCCAGTAGTGGGACCAGGGCATTCGGAACGCAGTATTTT. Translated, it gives CASSGTRAFGTQYF.

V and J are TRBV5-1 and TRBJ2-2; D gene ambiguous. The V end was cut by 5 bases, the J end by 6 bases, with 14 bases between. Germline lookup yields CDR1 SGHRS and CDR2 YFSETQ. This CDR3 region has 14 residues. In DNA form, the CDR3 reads TGCGCCAGCAGTCCTTGGGTTCAGGCCGGGGAGCTGTTTTTT. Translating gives CASSPWVQAGELFF.

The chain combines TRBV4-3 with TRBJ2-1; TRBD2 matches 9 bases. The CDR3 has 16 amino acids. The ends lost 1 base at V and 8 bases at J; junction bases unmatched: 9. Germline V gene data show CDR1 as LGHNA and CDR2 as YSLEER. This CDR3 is CASSQGGGGASDEQFF. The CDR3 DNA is TGCGCCAGCAGCCAAGGGGGCGGGGGGGCGTCTGATGAGCAGTTCTTC.

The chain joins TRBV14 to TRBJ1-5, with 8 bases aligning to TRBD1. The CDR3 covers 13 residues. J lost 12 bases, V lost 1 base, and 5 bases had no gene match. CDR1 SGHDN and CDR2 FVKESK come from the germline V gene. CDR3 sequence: CASSQGRTGLQHF. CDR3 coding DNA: TGTGCCAGCAGCCAAGGGAGGACAGGGCTCCAGCATTTT.

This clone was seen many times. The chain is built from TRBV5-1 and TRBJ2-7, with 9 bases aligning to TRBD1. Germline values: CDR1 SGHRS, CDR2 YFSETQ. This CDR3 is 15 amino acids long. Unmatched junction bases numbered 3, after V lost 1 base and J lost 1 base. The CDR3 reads CASSLMGQGSYEQYF. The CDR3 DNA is TGCGCCAGCAGCTTGATGGGACAGGGTTCCTACGAGCAGTACTTC.

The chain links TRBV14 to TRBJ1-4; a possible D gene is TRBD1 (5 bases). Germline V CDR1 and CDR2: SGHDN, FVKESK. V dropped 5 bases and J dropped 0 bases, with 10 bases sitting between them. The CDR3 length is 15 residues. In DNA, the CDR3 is TGTGCCAGCAGCGTCATGGGGGCAACTAATGAAAAACTGTTTTTT. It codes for CASSVMGATNEKLFF.

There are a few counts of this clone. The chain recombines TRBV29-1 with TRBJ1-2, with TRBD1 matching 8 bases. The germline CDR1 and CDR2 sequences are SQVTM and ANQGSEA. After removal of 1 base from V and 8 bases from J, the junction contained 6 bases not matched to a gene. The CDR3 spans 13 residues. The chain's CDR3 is CSVEAVGTGGYTF. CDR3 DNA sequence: TGCAGCGTTGAAGCCGTGGGGACAGGCGGCTACACCTTC.

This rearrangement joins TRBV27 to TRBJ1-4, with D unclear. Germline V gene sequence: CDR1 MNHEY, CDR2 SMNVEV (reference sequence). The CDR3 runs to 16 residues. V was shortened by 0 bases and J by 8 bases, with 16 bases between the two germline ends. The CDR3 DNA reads TGTGCCAGCAGTTTATCGCTCCCTCGGCCGGGGGAAAAACTGTTTTTT. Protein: CASSLSLPRPGEKLFF.

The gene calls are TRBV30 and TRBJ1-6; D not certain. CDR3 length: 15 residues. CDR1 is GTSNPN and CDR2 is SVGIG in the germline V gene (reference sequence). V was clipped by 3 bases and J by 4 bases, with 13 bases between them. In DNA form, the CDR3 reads TGTGCCTGGAGGCAGAGAGATGTTTATAATTCACCCCTCCACTTT. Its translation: CAWRQRDVYNSPLHF.

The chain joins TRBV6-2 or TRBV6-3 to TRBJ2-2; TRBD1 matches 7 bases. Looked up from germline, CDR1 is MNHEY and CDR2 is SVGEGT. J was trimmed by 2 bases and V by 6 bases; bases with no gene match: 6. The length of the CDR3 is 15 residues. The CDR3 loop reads CASSDRQGNTGELFF. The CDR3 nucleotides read TGTGCCAGCAGCGACCGACAGGGCAACACCGGGGAGCTGTTTTTT.

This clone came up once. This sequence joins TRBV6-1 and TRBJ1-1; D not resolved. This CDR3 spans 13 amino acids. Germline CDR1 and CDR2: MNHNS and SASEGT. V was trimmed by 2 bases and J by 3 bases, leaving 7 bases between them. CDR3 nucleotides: TGTGCCAGCAGTGAACGGGTGCACACTGAAGCTTTCTTT. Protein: CASSERVHTEAFF.